The 18 T cell receptor beta chains given below trace back to one sample, sequenced in a study of shared clonotypes between healthy human individuals. TCRdb's copy holds only in-frame clones and misses some; the assay was immunoSEQ multiplex PCR. The table shows around 2,000,000 clones, with about 94% occurring only once. CD45RO-negative cells were positively selected for CCR7, leaving out terminally differentiated effector memory CD45RA+ cells. Sequenced material: naive CD8+ T cells sorted from blood. These receptor sequences come from a man aged 18 to 35 in good health.

A word on this clone: The same CDR3 is also encoded by other DNA sequences in this sample. The genes are TRBV5-6 and TRBJ2-7; 9 nucleotides align to TRBD1. Germline V lookup: CDR1 SGHDT, CDR2 YYEEEE. Losses at the gene ends were 2 bases for V and 4 bases for J; bases not matched to a gene: 4. The CDR3 is made up of 14 amino acids. CDR3 sequence (DNA): TGTGCCAGCAGCTTCGGGACAGGGTCATACGAGCAGTACTTC. Its protein product is CASSFGTGSYEQYF.

V is TRBV7-9 and J is TRBJ1-3; D possibly corresponds to TRBD1 (6 bases). Trimming pared 1 base from V and 6 bases from J, leaving 16 bases between. This CDR3 has 16 residues. Germline CDR1 SEHNR, CDR2 FQNEAQ (reference sequence). Here the CDR3 reads CASSLGSGGPENTIYF. The CDR3 region has the DNA TGTGCCAGCAGCTTAGGTTCCGGGGGCCCTGAAAACACCATATATTTT.

A single count supports this clone. The rearrangement uses TRBV6-1 and TRBJ2-1; D may be TRBD2 (6 bases). CDR1 is MNHNS, CDR2 SASEGT, per germline. The germline V and J ends were trimmed by 2 bases and 4 bases, with 24 bases remaining between them. This CDR3 has 19 amino acids. As DNA, the CDR3 is TGTGCCAGCAGTGAATGGGTGCTAGCAGGAGGGCCCAGGTACAATGAGCAGTTCTTC. The encoded protein is CASSEWVLAGGPRYNEQFF.

As regards this clone: The sample holds other DNA sequences that translate to the same CDR3. The V gene is TRBV7-9, the J gene TRBJ2-1; 10 positions agree with TRBD2. Germline V gene sequence: CDR1 SEHNR, CDR2 FQNEAQ (reference sequence). The CDR3 runs 15 residues. V was clipped by 2 bases and J by 2 bases; unmatched bases: 0. The CDR3 is CASSLLAGAYNEQFF. CDR3 DNA: TGTGCCAGCAGCTTACTAGCGGGGGCCTACAATGAGCAGTTCTTC.

Notes on this clone: The sample carries other DNA sequences with the same CDR3. This sequence joins TRBV5-1 and TRBJ2-7; D may be TRBD2 (5 bases). Germline CDR1 SGHRS, CDR2 YFSETQ. Trimming removed 4 bases at V and 7 bases at J, with 12 bases between. This CDR3 has 12 amino acids. The CDR3 region has the DNA TGCGCCAGCAGCGTAAATTCGGGAGAGCAGTACTTC. This encodes CASSVNSGEQYF.

The CDR3 nucleotides read TGCGCCAGCACCCAGGGGGCGTTGGGCTTCTACGAGCAGTACTTC. The encoded protein is CASTQGALGFYEQYF. This chain connects TRBV10-2 to TRBJ2-7; 8 bases are shared with TRBD1. Germline V gives CDR1 WSHSY, CDR2 SAAADI. The trim removed 7 bases at V and 3 bases at J, leaving 11 bases unmatched. CDR3 length: 15 amino acids.

The chain employs TRBV30 and TRBJ2-7; D possibly corresponds to TRBD2 (6 bases). CDR1 and CDR2 from the germline V gene are GTSNPN and SVGIG (reference sequence). The CDR3 runs to 13 residues. V was trimmed by 5 bases and J by 4 bases, leaving 15 bases between them. CDR3 region: CAWGLSPAYEQYF. The CDR3, as DNA: TGTGCCTGGGGACTATCCCCGGCGTACGAGCAGTACTTC.

A remark on this clone: This specimen includes other DNA sequences encoding the same CDR3. The chain is built from TRBV5-4 and TRBJ2-7; 7 nucleotides match TRBD1. This CDR3 contains 14 residues. V was clipped by 0 bases and J by 2 bases; unmatched bases: 2. Germline loops: CDR1 SGHNT, CDR2 YYREEE (reference sequence). The CDR3 DNA is TGTGCCAGCAGCTTGGGCGACAGGGCCTACGAGCAGTACTTC. It codes for CASSLGDRAYEQYF.

Concerning this clone itself: The sample contains more than one DNA sequence encoding this CDR3. The V and J genes are TRBV7-9 and TRBJ2-5; 13 nucleotides align to TRBD2. Germline V gene data show CDR1 as SEHNR and CDR2 as FQNEAQ (reference sequence). Unmatched junction bases numbered 5, after V lost 5 bases and J lost 5 bases. The CDR3 sequence is 15 residues long. The CDR3 DNA reads as TGTGCCAGCAGCGCCCGACTAGCGGGAGGTGAGACCCAGTACTTC. Translation: CASSARLAGGETQYF.

This clone was recorded only once. The gene calls are TRBV6-1 and TRBJ1-1; D is unclear. The CDR3 is 12 residues long. V was trimmed by 8 bases and J by 1 base, leaving 8 bases between them. Per germline, CDR1 MNHNS and CDR2 SASEGT. The chain's CDR3 is CASASRNTEAFF. CDR3 nucleotide sequence: TGTGCCAGCGCCAGTCGGAACACTGAAGCTTTCTTT.

The V gene is TRBV13, the J gene TRBJ2-7; D gene uncertain. Trimming pared 5 bases from V and 0 bases from J, leaving 17 bases between. The CDR3 sequence is 16 residues long. The germline V gene has CDR1 PRHDT and CDR2 FYEKMQ (reference sequence). CDR3: CASSPSTRAPSYEQYF. CDR3 DNA: TGTGCCAGCAGCCCCTCCACGCGAGCCCCCTCCTACGAGCAGTACTTC.

Concerning this clone itself: Other DNA sequences in the same sample also yield this CDR3. The chain recombines TRBV4-1 with TRBJ2-7; D is unclear. The CDR3 is 13 residues long. Looked up from germline, CDR1 is MGHRA and CDR2 is YSYEKL. Trimming shortened V by 2 bases and J by 1 base, and 6 bases separated the two germline ends. The CDR3 DNA follows: TGCGCCAGCAGCCAAACCCAATCCTACGAGCAGTACTTC. Translation: CASSQTQSYEQYF.

The chain uses TRBV4-1 and TRBJ2-1, with D unclear. The V gene lost 1 base and the J gene lost 6 bases, with 7 bases spanning the gap. Germline values: CDR1 MGHRA, CDR2 YSYEKL. This CDR3 spans 13 amino acids. CDR3 sequence (DNA): TGCGCCAGCAGCCAAGTCACCATCAATGAGCAGTTCTTC. Translated, it gives CASSQVTINEQFF.

The chain recombines TRBV9 with TRBJ2-5; 8 nucleotides match TRBD2. The trim removed 6 bases at V and 0 bases at J, leaving 10 bases unmatched. This CDR3 is built from 16 residues. CDR1 and CDR2 from the germline V gene are SGDLS and YYNGEE. The CDR3 here is CASTPSRLAHQETQYF. CDR3 DNA sequence: TGTGCCAGCACCCCCTCAAGACTAGCGCACCAAGAGACCCAGTACTTC.

This clone has only one observation. The J gene is TRBJ1-2, the V gene TRBV7-8, with D possibly being TRBD1 (5 bases). The CDR3 runs 14 residues. Germline V lookup: CDR1 SGHVS, CDR2 FQNEAQ. V was cut by 5 bases and J by 3 bases, with 13 bases left in between. CDR3 protein: CASSPLSTDYGYTF. Written as DNA, the CDR3 is TGTGCCAGCAGCCCTCTCTCGACAGACTATGGCTACACCTTC.

The chain joins TRBV19 to TRBJ2-3, with 9 bases aligning to TRBD2. V lost 0 bases to trimming and J lost 2 bases; unmatched junction nucleotides: 9. Germline V lookup: CDR1 LNHDA, CDR2 SQIVND (reference sequence). The CDR3 runs 18 residues. The CDR3 DNA reads TGTGCCAGTAGTATAGATCCGGGCGGGAGGGCGGACACAGATACGCAGTATTTT. Its translation is CASSIDPGGRADTDTQYF.

The chain has TRBV15 and TRBJ1-6; D not resolved. V lost 3 bases and J lost 4, with 16 bases in between. The V gene's germline CDR1 is LNHNV and CDR2 YYDKDF (reference sequence). This CDR3 is 17 amino acids long. CDR3 bases: TGTGCCACCAGCAGGAGGGAGCGCATTGATTATAATTCACCCCTCCACTTT. Translation: CATSRRERIDYNSPLHF.

The chain links TRBV7-6 to TRBJ2-7; 9 bases fit TRBD1. Germline CDR1 is SGHVS and CDR2 is FNYEAQ. V dropped 1 base and J dropped 6; count of bases not matched to a gene: 4. CDR3 length: 14 amino acids. The CDR3 region is CASSLGGTGTEQYF. CDR3 sequence (DNA): TGTGCCAGCAGCTTAGGGGGGACAGGGACCGAGCAGTACTTC.